What follows are 9 T cell receptor beta chains derived from one specimen sequenced in a study of T cells in Graves' hyperthyroidism and ophthalmopathy. Researchers took RNA transcripts and amplified the TCR beta CDR3 regions from them. A first-round RT-PCR of the TCR CDR3 used the HTBI primer set. Using its own MiXCR run on the multiplex PCR reads, TCRdb lists one record per CDR3 protein. The top ten clones hold approximately 50% of a sample with fewer than 250,000 distinct CDR3 sequences, 15% to 20% of them seen once. Specimen: blood. The receptors shown here come from a man over 45 with Graves' hyperthyroidism.

This clonotype occurred many times. The chain employs TRBV12-3 or TRBV12-4 and TRBJ2-7; a possible D gene is TRBD1 (5 bases). The V end lost 1 base, the J end lost 6 bases, and 7 bases lay between the germline ends. This CDR3 region has 12 residues. The CDR3 reads CASSLVGVEQYF. The CDR3 DNA reads TGTGCCAGCAGTTTAGTAGGGGTCGAGCAGTACTTC.

At least ten counts were recorded for this clonotype. The chain has TRBV7-2 and TRBJ2-7; no firm D call. V shed 2 bases and J shed 3 bases, with 8 bases lying between them. The CDR3 runs to 13 residues. Germline CDR1 is SGHTA and CDR2 is FQGNSA. The CDR3 sequence is CASSLTRNYEQYF. CDR3 bases: TGTGCCAGCAGCTTAACCAGGAACTACGAGCAGTACTTC. The full variable domain, in which reference TRBV7-2 and TRBJ2-7 provide the parts outside the CDR3, is GAGVSQSPSNKVTEKGKDVELRCDPISGHTALYWYRQSLGQGLEFLIYFQGNSAPDKSGLPSDRFSAERTGGSVSTLTIQRTQQEDSAVYLCASSLTRNYEQYFGPGTRLTVT.

This clonotype was picked up many times. The CDR3 protein is CASSLMGNYNEQFF. CDR3 in DNA: TGTGCCAGCAGTTTAATGGGGAACTACAATGAGCAGTTCTTC. The chain joins TRBV12-3 or TRBV12-4 to TRBJ2-1; no reliable D call. With 2 bases removed from V and 3 bases from J, the gap between germline ends came to 8 bases. The CDR3 runs to 14 residues.

This clonotype was counted between two and nine times. The chain has TRBV4-1 and TRBJ1-2, with D uncertain. Trimming removed 0 bases at V and 8 bases at J, with 7 bases between. There are 12 residues in the CDR3. Germline CDR1 and CDR2: MGHRA and YSYEKL. The CDR3 loop reads CASSQDGLGYTF. The CDR3 DNA follows: TGCGCCAGCAGCCAAGACGGGCTGGGCTACACCTTC.

This clonotype was recorded a few times. Mismatch with germline at one junction end may stem from a read error. The rearrangement uses TRBV11-2 and TRBJ2-7, with D maybe TRBD2 (5 bases). Germline values: CDR1 SGHAT, CDR2 FQNNGV. CDR3 length equals 14 residues. This chain's CDR3 is CASSLMSGSYEQYF. DNA for the CDR3: TGTGCCAGCAGCTTAATGAGCGGCTCCTATGAGCAGTACTTC.

This clonotype was counted ten times or more. The chain employs TRBV7-8 and TRBJ2-7; D unresolved. Germline V gene data show CDR1 as SGHVS and CDR2 as FQNEAQ. The CDR3 has 12 residues. The ends were cut back, 2 bases at V and 5 bases at J, with 7 bases in the middle. The DNA for the CDR3 is TGTGCCAGCAGCTTATGGTCCAACGAGCAGTACTTC. It codes for CASSLWSNEQYF.

The chain links TRBV9 to TRBJ2-2, with D unresolved. Germline loops: CDR1 SGDLS, CDR2 YYNGEE. V lost 1 base and J lost 2, with 3 bases in between. This CDR3 has 13 amino acids. This CDR3 reads CASSVYNTGELFF. The DNA for the CDR3 is TGTGCCAGCAGCGTATATAACACCGGGGAGCTGTTTTTT.

This clonotype was counted many times. This chain uses TRBV20-1 with TRBJ2-3, with 12 bases identical to TRBD2. This CDR3 spans 14 amino acids. Trimming at V came to 7 bases and at J to 8 bases, leaving 10 bases not matched to a gene. Germline CDR1 and CDR2: DFQATT and SNEGSKA (reference sequence). DNA for the CDR3: TGCAGTGAATCTAGCGGGAGGGCCGTAGGTACGCAGTATTTT. Translation: CSESSGRAVGTQYF.

This clonotype was seen many times. V usage is TRBV7-3 and J usage is TRBJ2-2; a weak D match, TRBD1 (6 bases). Germline loops: CDR1 SGHTA, CDR2 FQGTGA. Trimming took 6 bases from V and 6 from J, leaving 11 bases between them. This CDR3 is 13 amino acids long. The CDR3 here is CASSIRGAGELFF. CDR3 coding DNA: TGTGCCAGCAGTATCAGGGGCGCCGGGGAGCTGTTTTTT. Complete variable domain (other parts from reference TRBV7-3 and TRBJ2-2): GAGVSQTPSNKVTEKGKYVELRCDPISGHTALYWYRQSLGQGPEFLIYFQGTGAADDSGLPNDRFFAVRPEGSVSTLKIQRTERGDSAVYLCASSIRGAGELFFGEGSRLTVL.